Listed below are T cell receptor beta chains from one sample, sequenced in a study of T-cell memory formation after mild COVID-19. One entry per CDR3 protein results from TCRdb running MiXCR on the 5' RACE reads. In the table there are approximately 400,000 distinct CDR3 sequences, 20% to 25% of which are singletons. The sequenced sample was PBMCs or a T cell subset sorted from them (not recorded which). Receptors were obtained from an adult woman who had mild COVID-19 (a few samples of this study predate the infection). Cell type and time point are not known. CDR3s include the opening cysteine and the closing phenylalanine or tryptophan. The D gene is left open where the match is weak. Expanded clones get a size class; other rows say once, few or many, or leave the size out.

.	TRBV3-1	TRBJ2-7	once	CASSQPFSYEQYF	TGTGCCAGCAGCCAACCCTTCTCCTACGAGCAGTACTTC
.	TRBV4-2	TRBJ1-1	once	CASSHPVTAMNTEAFF	TGTGCCAGCAGCCACCCCGTGACAGCGATGAACACTGAAGCTTTCTTT
.	TRBV30	TRBJ2-1	few	CAWSGWGTYNEQFF	TGTGCCTGGAGTGGGTGGGGGACGTACAATGAGCAGTTCTTC
.	TRBV7-9	TRBJ1-5	few	CASSAYGERGQPQHF	TGTGCCAGCAGCGCGTACGGAGAACGGGGTCAGCCCCAGCATTTT
.	TRBV6-6	TRBJ1-1	.	CASSYSGGLAFF	TGTGCCAGCAGTTACTCGGGAGGGCTGGCTTTCTTT
TRBD2	TRBV4-3	TRBJ2-3	few	CASSQSTSGGTSTDTQYF	TGCGCCAGCAGCCAATCGACTAGCGGGGGTACTAGCACAGATACGCAGTATTTT
TRBD1	TRBV12-3/TRBV12-4	TRBJ1-5	.	CASSWTGVGQPQHF	TGTGCCAGCAGCTGGACAGGGGTAGGACAGCCCCAGCATTTT
.	TRBV9	TRBJ2-7	.	CASSVADLYEQYF	TGTGCCAGCAGCGTAGCGGACCTCTACGAGCAGTACTTC
TRBD2	TRBV20-1	TRBJ2-7	.	CSALLAGSSYEQYF	TGCAGTGCTCTTCTAGCGGGGAGCTCCTACGAGCAGTACTTC
.	TRBV12-3/TRBV12-4	TRBJ2-7	.	CASSSTHGAGEQYF	TGTGCCAGCAGTTCAACACACGGGGCGGGGGAGCAGTACTTC
.	TRBV15	TRBJ2-2	.	CATQGTGELFF	TGTGCCACCCAGGGCACCGGGGAGCTGTTTTTT
TRBD1	TRBV27	TRBJ1-2	.	CASSFSGQGGNYGYTF	TGTGCCAGCAGTTTCAGCGGACAGGGAGGGAACTATGGCTACACCTTC
TRBD1	TRBV2	TRBJ2-7	few	CASRDRVPHEQYF	TGTGCCAGCAGGGACAGGGTACCCCACGAGCAGTACTTC
.	TRBV6-5	TRBJ2-2	few	CASSYSWWNTGELFF	TGTGCCAGCAGTTACTCCTGGTGGAACACCGGGGAGCTGTTTTTT
TRBD2	TRBV6-5	TRBJ2-3	few	CASSSGRGTNTDTQYF	TGTGCCAGCAGTTCGGGCCGGGGGACTAACACAGATACGCAGTATTTT
.	TRBV6-6	TRBJ1-5	.	CASSHGGDQPQHF	TGTGCCAGCAGTCACGGGGGGGATCAGCCCCAGCATTTT